The next 14 T cell receptor beta chains were all read from a single sample in a study of CD8 T cells in ankylosing spondylitis. TCRdb re-analysed the 5' RACE reads in MiXCR, keeping a single row per CDR3 protein. The sample shows 150,000 to 200,000 distinct CDR3 sequences, roughly 10% of them seen only once. Specimen: blood, either unsorted or a sorted T cell fraction (not recorded which). Receptors originate from a male donor with ankylosing spondylitis or in good health (not recorded which).

The chain links TRBV29-1 to TRBJ2-1; 14 nucleotides line up with TRBD2. With 4 bases clipped from V and 6 bases from J, the junction kept 8 bases outside the gene matches. Per the germline V gene, CDR1 is SQVTM and CDR2 is ANQGSEA. The CDR3 extends over 16 amino acids. The CDR3 nucleotides are TGCAGCGTTGCTGGACTAGCGGGAGGCCTGGGCAATGAGCAGTTCTTC. Protein product: CSVAGLAGGLGNEQFF.

This clonotype came up many times. The V and J genes are TRBV12-3 or TRBV12-4 and TRBJ2-3, with no clear D. V was pared by 6 bases and J by 4 bases, with 5 bases between. The CDR3 has 11 amino acids. The CDR3 sequence: CASSSPDTQYF. DNA for the CDR3: TGTGCCAGCAGCTCCCCAGATACGCAGTATTTT.

At least ten counts were recorded for this clonotype. This chain uses TRBV9 with TRBJ2-5; no clear D. The CDR3 length is 14 residues. CDR1 and CDR2 (germline): SGDLS, YYNGEE. The ends were cut back, 0 bases at V and 2 bases at J, with 8 bases in the middle. The CDR3 DNA follows: TGTGCCAGCAGCGTAGGTGGCAGACAAGAGACCCAGTACTTC. Protein product: CASSVGGRQETQYF.

The table lists this clonotype with many counts. V usage is TRBV27 and J usage is TRBJ1-1, with D possibly matching TRBD1 (6 bases). V was clipped by 0 bases and J by 8 bases, with 16 bases between them. The germline V gene encodes CDR1 MNHEY and CDR2 SMNVEV (reference sequence). The length of the CDR3 is 15 residues. The CDR3 here is CASSLSGGVRAEAFF. The CDR3, as DNA: TGTGCCAGCAGTTTATCGGGGGGCGTTCGGGCCGAAGCTTTCTTT.

Comment on this clonotype: This may stem from a read error, because a much larger clone lies one nucleotide away. This chain links TRBV25-1 with TRBJ2-3; D is possibly TRBD1 (6 bases). CDR3 length: 14 residues. Germline V gives CDR1 MGHDK, CDR2 SYGVNS. Trimming pared 3 bases from V and 5 bases from J, leaving 12 bases between. The DNA for the CDR3 is TGTGCCAGCAGTGAGTCCACAGGGAAAGATACGCAGTATTTT. Residues: CASSESTGKDTQYF.

This clonotype was observed a handful of times. The V gene is TRBV29-1, the J gene TRBJ2-2; D uncertain. The CDR3 contains 14 residues. Germline V CDR1 and CDR2: SQVTM, ANQGSEA. Trimming took off 6 bases at V and 5 bases at J, with 16 bases between the two ends. The CDR3 region is CSVVLGYSTGELFF. The CDR3 region has the DNA TGCAGCGTCGTTCTGGGGTATTCGACCGGGGAGCTGTTTTTT.

This rearrangement joins TRBV12-3 or TRBV12-4 to TRBJ2-3; TRBD2 agrees at 13 bases. CDR3 size: 15 residues. Trimming removed 6 bases from V and 7 bases from J; junction bases left unmatched: 7. This CDR3 is CASSTGLAGPNTQYF. In DNA, the CDR3 is TGTGCCAGCAGCACGGGACTAGCGGGACCCAATACGCAGTATTTT.

The gene calls are TRBV5-1 and TRBJ2-1; 9 bases line up with TRBD1. The CDR3 covers 16 residues. V dropped 6 bases and J dropped 4; count of bases not matched to a gene: 11. Germline-derived CDR1 and CDR2 are SGHRS and YFSETQ. The CDR3 DNA reads TGCGCCAGCACAATTCAACAGGGGGCTGTTTACAATGAGCAGTTCTTC. As protein: CASTIQQGAVYNEQFF.

This clonotype was seen repeatedly, ten times or more. V is TRBV9 and J is TRBJ1-2; 7 positions agree with TRBD1. CDR1 and CDR2 from the germline V gene are SGDLS and YYNGEE. The CDR3 extends over 17 amino acids. Losses at the gene ends were 4 bases for V and 6 bases for J; bases not matched to a gene: 18. The chain's CDR3 is CASSPTVWAGQKDGYTF. The CDR3 DNA reads TGTGCCAGCAGCCCCACCGTTTGGGCGGGACAGAAAGATGGCTACACCTTC.

The chain has TRBV7-8 and TRBJ1-5, with D hard to call. This CDR3 comprises 16 residues. In germline, CDR1 is SGHVS, CDR2 FQNEAQ. V was pared by 2 bases and J by 4 bases, with 15 bases between. The CDR3 here is CASSLSQLGRNQPQHF. The CDR3 bases are TGTGCCAGCAGCTTATCGCAGCTGGGCAGGAATCAGCCCCAGCATTTT.

The chain joins TRBV7-6 to TRBJ2-7; a possible D gene is TRBD1 (6 bases). The CDR3 sequence is 15 residues long. The ends were cut back, 5 bases at V and 4 bases at J, with 18 bases in the middle. CDR1 SGHVS and CDR2 FNYEAQ come from the germline V gene. The CDR3: CASSLLTGHSYEQYF. The CDR3 DNA follows: TGTGCCAGCAGCCTCCTAACGGGACACTCATACGAGCAGTACTTC. Combining the CDR3 with reference TRBV7-6 and TRBJ2-7 gives the whole variable domain GAGVSQSPRYKVTKRGQDVALRCDPISGHVSLYWYRQALGQGPEFLTYFNYEAQQDKSGLPNDRFSAERPEGSISTLTIQRTEQRDSAMYRCASSLLTGHSYEQYFGPGTRLTVT.

This clonotype turned up a few times. The chain couples TRBV7-9 to TRBJ1-1; possible D gene TRBD1, 6 bases. This CDR3 region has 15 residues. Germline V lookup: CDR1 SEHNR, CDR2 FQNEAQ (reference sequence). The ends were cut back, 4 bases at V and 4 bases at J, with 16 bases in the middle. CDR3 bases: TGTGCCAGCAGCTCAGACAGGCCCAGGGGCACTGAAGCTTTCTTT. Translating it yields CASSSDRPRGTEAFF. Looking up the rest from reference TRBV7-9 and TRBJ1-1 gives the full variable domain: DTGVSQNPRHKITKRGQNVTFRCDPISEHNRLYWYRQTLGQGPEFLTYFQNEAQLEKSRLLSDRFSAERPKGSFSTLEIQRTEQGDSAMYLCASSSDRPRGTEAFFGQGTRLTVV.

This clonotype was counted many times. The V call is TRBV15, the J call TRBJ1-3, with D unresolved. The CDR3 is 17 residues long. The germline gives CDR1 LNHNV, CDR2 YYDKDF (reference sequence). V lost 0 bases and J 0 bases, leaving 12 bases between the germline ends. DNA for the CDR3: TGTGCCACCAGCAGAGATCAAGGCGGCAGCTCTGGAAACACCATATATTTT. Translation: CATSRDQGGSSGNTIYF.

This clonotype has at least ten counts. V usage is TRBV12-3 or TRBV12-4 and J usage is TRBJ1-4; TRBD1 matches 7 bases. The CDR3 spans 15 residues. J lost 0 bases, V lost 7 bases, and 5 bases had no gene match. The CDR3 loop is CASTSTGATNEKLFF. CDR3 nucleotide sequence: TGTGCCAGCACCTCAACAGGGGCAACTAATGAAAAACTGTTTTTT.